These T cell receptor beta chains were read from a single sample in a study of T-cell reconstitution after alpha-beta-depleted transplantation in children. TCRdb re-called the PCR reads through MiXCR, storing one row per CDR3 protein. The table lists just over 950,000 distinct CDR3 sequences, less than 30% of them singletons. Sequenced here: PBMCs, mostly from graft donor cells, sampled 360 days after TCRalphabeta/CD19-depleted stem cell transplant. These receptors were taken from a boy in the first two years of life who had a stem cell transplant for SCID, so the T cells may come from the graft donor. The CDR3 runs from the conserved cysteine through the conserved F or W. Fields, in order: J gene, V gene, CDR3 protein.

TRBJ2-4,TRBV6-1,CASSTGPQGENIQYF
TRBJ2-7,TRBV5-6,CASSLDPPRGVGDEQYF
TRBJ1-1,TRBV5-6,CASSLRWAGAFF
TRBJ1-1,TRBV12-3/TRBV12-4,CASPRKAGGAFF
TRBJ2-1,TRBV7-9,CASSLMKGLAGTKYNEQFF
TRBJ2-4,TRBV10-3,CAISERNIQYF
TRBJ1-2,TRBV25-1,CASSEYGRGDYGYTF
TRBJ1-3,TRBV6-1,CASRGAKSGNTIYF
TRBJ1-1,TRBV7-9,CASSLGFQGLNTEAFF
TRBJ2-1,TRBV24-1,CATTNGGASEQFF
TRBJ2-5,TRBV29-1,CSVGRQETQYF
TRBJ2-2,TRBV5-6,CASSWGTLGTGELFF
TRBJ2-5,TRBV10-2,CASSENRLAGVETQYF
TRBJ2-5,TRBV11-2,CASSPRDETQYF
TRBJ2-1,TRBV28,CASSPGETYNEQFF
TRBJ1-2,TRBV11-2,CASSLRQNYGYTF
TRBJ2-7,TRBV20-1,CSAPRWGVLSYEQYF
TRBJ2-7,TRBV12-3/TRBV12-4,CASSRRGFSEQYF
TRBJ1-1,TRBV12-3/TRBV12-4,CASSWSGGGKANTEAFF
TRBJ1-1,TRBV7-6,CASSSHQGVNTEAFF
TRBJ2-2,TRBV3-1,CASSQERKGELFF
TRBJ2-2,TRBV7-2,CASSLVRAGRTGELFF
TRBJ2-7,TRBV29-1,CSVTSGRATSYEQYF
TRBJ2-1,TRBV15,CATSRGISAARGQFF
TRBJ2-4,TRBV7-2,CASSPRQGGNIQYF
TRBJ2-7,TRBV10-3,CAISEWGTNDEQYF